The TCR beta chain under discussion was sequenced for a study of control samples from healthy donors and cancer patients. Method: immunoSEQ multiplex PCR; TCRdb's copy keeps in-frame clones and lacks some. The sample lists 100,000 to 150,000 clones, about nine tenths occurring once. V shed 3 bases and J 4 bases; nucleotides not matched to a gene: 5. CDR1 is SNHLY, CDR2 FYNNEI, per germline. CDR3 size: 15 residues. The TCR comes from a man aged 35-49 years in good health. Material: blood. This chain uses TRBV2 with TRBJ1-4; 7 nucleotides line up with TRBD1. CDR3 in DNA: TGTGCCAGCAGTGACAGGGGGTGGGATAATGAAAAACTGTTTTTT. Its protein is CASSDRGWDNEKLFF.